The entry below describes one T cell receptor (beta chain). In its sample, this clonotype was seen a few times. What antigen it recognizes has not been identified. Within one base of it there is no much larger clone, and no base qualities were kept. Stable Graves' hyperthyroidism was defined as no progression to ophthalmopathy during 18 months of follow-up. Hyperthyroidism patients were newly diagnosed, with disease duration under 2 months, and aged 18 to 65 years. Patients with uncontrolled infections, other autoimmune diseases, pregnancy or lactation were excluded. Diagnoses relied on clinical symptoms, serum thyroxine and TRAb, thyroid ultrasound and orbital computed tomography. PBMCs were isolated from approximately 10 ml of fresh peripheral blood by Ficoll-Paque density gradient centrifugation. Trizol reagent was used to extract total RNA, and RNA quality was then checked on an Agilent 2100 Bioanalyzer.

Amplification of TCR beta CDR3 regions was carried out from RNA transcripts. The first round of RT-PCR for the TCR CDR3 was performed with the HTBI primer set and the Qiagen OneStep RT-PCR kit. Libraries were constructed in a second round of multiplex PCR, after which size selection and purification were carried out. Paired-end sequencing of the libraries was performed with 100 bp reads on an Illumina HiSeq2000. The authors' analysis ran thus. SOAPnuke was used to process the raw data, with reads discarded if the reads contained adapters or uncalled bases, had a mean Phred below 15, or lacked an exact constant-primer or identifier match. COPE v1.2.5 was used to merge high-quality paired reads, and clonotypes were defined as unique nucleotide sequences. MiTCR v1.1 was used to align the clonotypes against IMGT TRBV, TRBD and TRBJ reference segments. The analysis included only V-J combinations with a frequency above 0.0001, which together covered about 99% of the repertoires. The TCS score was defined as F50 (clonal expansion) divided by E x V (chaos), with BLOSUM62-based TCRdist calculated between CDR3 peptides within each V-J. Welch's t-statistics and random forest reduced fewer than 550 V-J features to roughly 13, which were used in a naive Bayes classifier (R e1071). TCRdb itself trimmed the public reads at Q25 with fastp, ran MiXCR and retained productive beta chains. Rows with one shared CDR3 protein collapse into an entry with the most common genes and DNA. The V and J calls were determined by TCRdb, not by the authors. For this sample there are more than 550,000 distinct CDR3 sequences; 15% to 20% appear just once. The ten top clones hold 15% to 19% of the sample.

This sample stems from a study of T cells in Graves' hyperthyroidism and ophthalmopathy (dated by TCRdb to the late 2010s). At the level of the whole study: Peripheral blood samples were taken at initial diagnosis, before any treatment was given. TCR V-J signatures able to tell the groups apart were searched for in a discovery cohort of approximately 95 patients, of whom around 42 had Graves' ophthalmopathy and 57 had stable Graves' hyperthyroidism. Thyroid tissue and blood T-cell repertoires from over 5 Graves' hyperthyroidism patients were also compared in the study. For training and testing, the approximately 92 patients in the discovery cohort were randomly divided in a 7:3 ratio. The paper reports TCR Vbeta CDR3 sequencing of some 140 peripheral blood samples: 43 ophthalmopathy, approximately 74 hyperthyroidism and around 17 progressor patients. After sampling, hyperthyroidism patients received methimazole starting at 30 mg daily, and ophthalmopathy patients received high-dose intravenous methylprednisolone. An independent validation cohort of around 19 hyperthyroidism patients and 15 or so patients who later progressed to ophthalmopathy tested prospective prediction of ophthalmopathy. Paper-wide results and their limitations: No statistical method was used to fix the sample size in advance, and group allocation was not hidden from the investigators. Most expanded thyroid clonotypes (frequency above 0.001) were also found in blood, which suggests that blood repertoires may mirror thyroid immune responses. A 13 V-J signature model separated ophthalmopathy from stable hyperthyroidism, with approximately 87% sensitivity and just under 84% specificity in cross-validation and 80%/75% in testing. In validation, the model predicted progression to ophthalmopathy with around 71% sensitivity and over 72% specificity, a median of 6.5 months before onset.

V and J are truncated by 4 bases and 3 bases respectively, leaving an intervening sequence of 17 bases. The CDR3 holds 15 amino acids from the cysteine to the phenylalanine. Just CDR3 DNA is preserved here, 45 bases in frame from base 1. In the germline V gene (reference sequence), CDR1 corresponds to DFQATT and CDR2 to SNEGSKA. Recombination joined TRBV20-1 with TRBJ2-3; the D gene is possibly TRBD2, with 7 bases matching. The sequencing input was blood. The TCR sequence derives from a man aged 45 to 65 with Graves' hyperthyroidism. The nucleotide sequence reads TGCAGTGCTACAGGTCCCGGGGGGCAAACAGATACGCAGTATTTT. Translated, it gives CSATGPGGQTDTQYF.